This TCR beta chain was found in a study of blood T cell repertoires in COVID-19. The V and J ends lost 3 bases and 4 bases respectively, with 21 bases between them. CDR3 length equals 16 residues. CDR1 is GTSNPN and CDR2 is SVGIG in the germline V gene (reference sequence). As originally analysed: Researchers report that nucleated cell counts were estimated from reference gene primer amplification. Data came from immunoSEQ multiplex PCR; TCRdb stores just in-frame clones and leaves some out. V, J and clone size derive from that table, while D and trimming were established from the DNA sequence. The sample shows about 190,000 clones, about 80% of them seen only once.

The receptor's source is a woman aged 70 to 79 with acute or convalescent COVID-19. The chain links TRBV30 to TRBJ1-2; maybe TRBD1 (5 bases). What was sequenced was peripheral blood. The CDR3 region is CAWSALAQGSIYGYTF. CDR3 sequence (DNA): TGTGCCTGGAGCGCCCTAGCGCAGGGCAGCATCTATGGCTACACCTTC.